These 12 T cell receptor beta chains were sequenced from one sample in a study of blood T cell repertoires in COVID-19. Profiled with immunoSEQ multiplex PCR; TCRdb holds only in-frame clones, not every one. The repertoire holds approximately 260,000 clones, with roughly 80% as singletons. The sample was peripheral blood. These receptors were collected from a woman between 40 and 50 years old with active or convalescent COVID-19.

In DNA form, the CDR3 reads TGTGCCAGCAGCGAGAGAGTCTCTGGGGCCAACGTCCTGACTTTC. Its translation: CASSERVSGANVLTF. The genes are TRBV13 and TRBJ2-6; D gene ambiguous. The V gene's germline CDR1 is PRHDT and CDR2 FYEKMQ (reference sequence). The length of the CDR3 is 15 residues. V dropped 5 bases and J dropped 0 bases, with 8 bases sitting between them.

The chain joins TRBV29-1 to TRBJ1-1; D is unclear. CDR1 is SQVTM and CDR2 is ANQGSEA in the germline V gene. Trimming took 6 bases from V and 6 from J, leaving 14 bases between them. The CDR3 is made up of 12 amino acids. In DNA, the CDR3 is TGCAGCGTCCGCGTATCGGGATCTGAAGCTTTCTTT. Its translation is CSVRVSGSEAFF.

The chain uses TRBV6-1 and TRBJ1-2; no definite D call. Per the germline V gene, CDR1 is MNHNS and CDR2 is SASEGT. The CDR3 has 14 residues. Trimming removed 3 bases at V and 4 bases at J, with 12 bases between. The CDR3 DNA sequence: TGTGCCAGCAGTGACATCGAACAGATCTATGGCTACACCTTC. Translation: CASSDIEQIYGYTF.

J is TRBJ2-1 and V is TRBV7-2, with TRBD2 as a possible D gene (6 bases). The V gene's germline CDR1 is SGHTA and CDR2 FQGNSA. Trimming shortened V by 0 bases and J by 2 bases, and 8 bases separated the two germline ends. This CDR3 has 15 amino acids. The CDR3 nucleotides read TGTGCCAGCAGCTTAGCAGCGGGTACCTACAATGAGCAGTTCTTC. Its protein is CASSLAAGTYNEQFF.

This clone was counted a few times. J is TRBJ2-3 and V is TRBV27; 11 nucleotides align to TRBD2. The germline gives CDR1 MNHEY, CDR2 SMNVEV (reference sequence). Trimming at V came to 3 bases and at J to 0 bases, leaving 11 bases not matched to a gene. This CDR3 comprises 19 residues. The CDR3, as DNA: TGTGCCAGCAGTTTGTATAGCGGGGGGGCAGTAGGGAGCACAGATACGCAGTATTTT. It specifies CASSLYSGGAVGSTDTQYF.

Details on this clone: Germline and junction disagree at one end, which may indicate a read error. V usage is TRBV7-7 and J usage is TRBJ2-3, with D possibly being TRBD1 (6 bases). This CDR3 spans 13 amino acids. From germline, CDR1 is SSHAT and CDR2 FNYEAQ (reference sequence). CDR3 region: CASSQTGLDTQYF. CDR3 DNA: TGTGCTAGCAGCCAGACAGGCCTAGATACGCAGTATTTT.

The gene calls are TRBV28 and TRBJ1-2, with TRBD1 as a possible D gene (6 bases). Trimming shortened V by 7 bases and J by 4 bases, and 13 bases separated the two germline ends. The length of the CDR3 is 13 residues. Per germline, CDR1 MDHEN and CDR2 SYDVKM. The CDR3 DNA is TGTGCCAGCAAGGGGGGGGACGGCTATGGCTACACCTTC. It encodes CASKGGDGYGYTF.

V usage is TRBV6-6 and J usage is TRBJ1-1; no definite D call. The germline CDR1 and CDR2 sequences are MNHNY and SVGAGI (reference sequence). The CDR3 loop spans 14 amino acids. V was shortened by 11 bases and J by 2 bases, with 18 bases between the two germline ends. This chain's CDR3 is CAGSLLGPNTEAFF. The DNA of the CDR3 is TGTGCCGGGAGCCTTTTAGGGCCTAACACTGAAGCTTTCTTT.

The chain couples TRBV28 to TRBJ1-2; TRBD1 aligns across 12 bases. CDR3 size: 16 residues. Germline lookup yields CDR1 MDHEN and CDR2 SYDVKM. The V segment lost 4 bases and the J segment 9 bases; nucleotides outside the gene matches: 12. In DNA, the CDR3 is TGTGCCAGCAGTTCAAGTCCCGGGACAGGGGGCAGGAGCTACACCTTC. Translation: CASSSSPGTGGRSYTF.

The genes are TRBV30 and TRBJ2-3, with 9 positions matching TRBD2. From germline, CDR1 is GTSNPN and CDR2 SVGIG (reference sequence). V lost 0 bases to trimming and J lost 1 base; unmatched junction nucleotides: 2. This CDR3 has 15 amino acids. CDR3 in DNA: TGTGCCTGGAGTGTGGAGCGGGGGGGCACAGATACGCAGTATTTT. Translated: CAWSVERGGTDTQYF.

The V and J genes are TRBV5-4 and TRBJ2-1, with D possibly matching TRBD2 (6 bases). Germline values: CDR1 SGHNT, CDR2 YYREEE (reference sequence). The CDR3 runs 12 residues. The ends were cut back, 1 base at V and 8 bases at J, with 7 bases in the middle. This CDR3 is CASSLWGDEQFF. As DNA, the CDR3 is TGTGCCAGCAGCTTGTGGGGGGATGAGCAGTTCTTC.

The chain couples TRBV9 to TRBJ1-4; D is perhaps TRBD1 (5 bases). V was pared by 3 bases and J by 11 bases, with 14 bases between. CDR1 is SGDLS and CDR2 is YYNGEE in the germline V gene. CDR3 length: 13 residues. In nucleotides, the CDR3 is TGTGCCAGCAGCGGGGGCGCAGAGACGAAACTGTTTTTT. This gives the protein CASSGGAETKLFF.